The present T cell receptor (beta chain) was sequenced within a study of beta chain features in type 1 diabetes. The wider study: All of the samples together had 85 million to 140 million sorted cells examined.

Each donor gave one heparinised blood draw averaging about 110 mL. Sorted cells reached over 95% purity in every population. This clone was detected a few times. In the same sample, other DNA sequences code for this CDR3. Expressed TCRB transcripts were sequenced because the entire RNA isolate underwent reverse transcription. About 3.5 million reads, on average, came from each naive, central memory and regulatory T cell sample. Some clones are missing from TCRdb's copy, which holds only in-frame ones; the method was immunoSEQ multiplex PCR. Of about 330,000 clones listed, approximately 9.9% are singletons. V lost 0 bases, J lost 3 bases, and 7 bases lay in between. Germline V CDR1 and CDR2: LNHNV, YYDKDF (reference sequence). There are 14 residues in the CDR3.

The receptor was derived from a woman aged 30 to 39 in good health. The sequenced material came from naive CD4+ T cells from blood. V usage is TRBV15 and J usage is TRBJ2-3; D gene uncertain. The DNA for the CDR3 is TGTGCCACCAGCAGAGACAGAGGAACAGATACGCAGTATTTT. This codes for CATSRDRGTDTQYF.